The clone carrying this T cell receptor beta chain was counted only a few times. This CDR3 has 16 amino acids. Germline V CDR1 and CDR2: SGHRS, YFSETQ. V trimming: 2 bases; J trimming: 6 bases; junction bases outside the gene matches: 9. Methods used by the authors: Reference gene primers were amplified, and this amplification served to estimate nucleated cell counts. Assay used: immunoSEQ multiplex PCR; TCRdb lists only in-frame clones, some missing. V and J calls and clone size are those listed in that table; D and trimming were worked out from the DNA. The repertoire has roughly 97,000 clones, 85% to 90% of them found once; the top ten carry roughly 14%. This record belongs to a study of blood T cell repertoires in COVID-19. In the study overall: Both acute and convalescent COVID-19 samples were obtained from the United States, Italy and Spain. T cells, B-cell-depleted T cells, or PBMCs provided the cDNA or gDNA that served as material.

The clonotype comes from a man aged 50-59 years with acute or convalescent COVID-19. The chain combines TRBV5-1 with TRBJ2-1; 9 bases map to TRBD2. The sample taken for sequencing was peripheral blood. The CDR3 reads CASSFRGSGSPNEQFF. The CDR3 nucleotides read TGCGCCAGCAGCTTCCGGGGTAGCGGGAGTCCCAATGAGCAGTTCTTC.